This TCR beta chain was captured by sequencing in a study of OX40 agonist ivuxolimab in advanced cancers. Study-wide background: The diagnoses of dose-escalation patients were hepatocellular carcinoma, melanoma, renal cell or head and neck cancer.

Profiling relied on immunoSEQ multiplex PCR, and the TCRdb table lists in-frame clones only, not all of them. The data hold about 78,000 clones, with around 94% observed a single time. Germline loops: CDR1 SGHVS, CDR2 FNYEAQ. The CDR3 covers 12 residues. Trimming shortened V by 5 bases and J by 7 bases, and 11 bases separated the two germline ends. The chain links TRBV7-6 to TRBJ1-2; D is ambiguous. Sequencing was performed on CD4+ or CD8+ T cells sorted from blood, taken in a trial of the OX40 agonist ivuxolimab. The receptor comes from an adult with an advanced solid tumor such as melanoma, head and neck, liver or kidney cancer. DNA of the CDR3: TGTGCCAGCAGCCCCCTGGGGTCTGGCTACACCTTC. This sequence encodes CASSPLGSGYTF.